This T cell receptor beta chain is drawn from a study of shared clonotypes between healthy human individuals. Study-wide results and limits: Some naive CD4 clonotypes, 4% to 6%, turned up in common across four donors.

Points on this clone: The antigen remains unidentified.

CD45RO negativity and positive selection for CCR7 defined naive CD8 cells, a population that excluded terminally differentiated effector memory CD45RA+ cells. The healthy adult donors were HIV-negative and reported no recent acute infections or vaccinations. Replicate PCRs for sorted subsets used around 200 ng DNA; this equaled 25,000 to 35,000 T cell genomes. Measured with immunoSEQ multiplex PCR; TCRdb has only the in-frame clones, and not every one. The sample has about 1,800,000 clones, around 96% seen once. This CDR3 is 13 amino acids long. Germline loops: CDR1 MNHEY, CDR2 SMNVEV (reference sequence).

This chain uses TRBV27 with TRBJ2-5, with unresolved D. The DNA end is more similar to TRBJ2-7, so the J call may be wrong. Sequencing input: naive CD8+ T cells sorted from blood. This TCR derives from a man younger than 35 in good health. The CDR3 sequence is CASSPSIAYEQYF. The CDR3 DNA is TGTGCCAGCAGTCCTTCTATAGCCTACGAGCAGTACTTC.